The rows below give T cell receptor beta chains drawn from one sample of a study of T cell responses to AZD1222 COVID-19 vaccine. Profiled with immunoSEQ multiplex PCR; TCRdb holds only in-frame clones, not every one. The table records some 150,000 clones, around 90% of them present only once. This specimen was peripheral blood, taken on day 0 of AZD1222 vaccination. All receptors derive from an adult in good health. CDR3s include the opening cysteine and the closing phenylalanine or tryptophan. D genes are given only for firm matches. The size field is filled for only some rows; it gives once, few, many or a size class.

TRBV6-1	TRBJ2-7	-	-	TGTGCCAGCAGTGAGGGGGGGCCTCCCACCTACGAGCAGTACTTC	CASSEGGPPTYEQYF
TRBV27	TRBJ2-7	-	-	TGTGCCAGCAGTGGCGGGGATGGGGCTGCCTACGAGCAGTACTTC	CASSGGDGAAYEQYF
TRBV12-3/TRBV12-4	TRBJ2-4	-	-	TGTGCCAGCAGCCCGGGACAAAACATTCAGTACTTC	CASSPGQNIQYF
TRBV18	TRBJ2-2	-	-	TGTGCCAGCTCACCACCGATCAGGGCCCCCGGGGAGCTGTTTTTT	CASSPPIRAPGELFF
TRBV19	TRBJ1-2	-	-	TGTGCCAGTAACACTGACAGAAGCTATGGCTACACCTTC	CASNTDRSYGYTF
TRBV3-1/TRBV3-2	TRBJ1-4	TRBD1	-	TGTGCCAGCAGCCCCCAGGGGGGAGACGAAAAACTGTTTTTT	CASSPQGGDEKLFF
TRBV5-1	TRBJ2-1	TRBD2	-	TGCGCCAGCAGCCCTTTAGCGGGGCGAACTTACAATGAGCAGTTCTTC	CASSPLAGRTYNEQFF
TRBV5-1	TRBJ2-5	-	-	TGCGCCAGCAGCTTCTTAGGGGGGGCGGAAGAGACCCAGTACTTC	CASSFLGGAEETQYF
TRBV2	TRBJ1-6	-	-	TGTGCCAGCAGTAGGTGGGGGGAGACACCCCTCCACTTT	CASSRWGETPLHF
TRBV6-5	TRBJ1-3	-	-	TGTGCCAGCAGCCCGAGGGGAGGGGGAGGAAACACCATATATTTT	CASSPRGGGGNTIYF
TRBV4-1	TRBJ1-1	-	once	TGCGCCAGCAGCCAAGCTAATGGTTACACTGAAGCTTTCTTT	CASSQANGYTEAFF
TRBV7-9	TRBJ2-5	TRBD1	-	TGTGCCAGCAGCTCCCCGGCAGGGGGCCTCGAGACCCAGTACTTC	CASSSPAGGLETQYF
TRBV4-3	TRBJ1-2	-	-	TGCGCCAGCAGCCAAGATAGGGCCCGGGGCTACACCTTC	CASSQDRARGYTF
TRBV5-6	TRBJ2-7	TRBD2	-	TGTGCCAGCAGCCTGATAGGACTAGCGGGAGGTAGCGAGCAGTACTTC	CASSLIGLAGGSEQYF
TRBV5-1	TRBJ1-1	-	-	TGCGCCAGCAGCAAGAACAGGGTGATGAACACTGAAGCTTTCTTT	CASSKNRVMNTEAFF
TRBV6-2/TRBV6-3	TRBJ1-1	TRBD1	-	TGTGCCAGCAGCTCCACCCGGACAGGGAGGAACACTGAAGCTTTCTTT	CASSSTRTGRNTEAFF
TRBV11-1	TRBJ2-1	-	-	TGTGCCAGCAGCTTAGGTGGACAGAGCAATGAGCAGTTCTTC	CASSLGGQSNEQFF
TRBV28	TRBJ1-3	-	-	TGTGCCAGCAGTTTACAACCCAGGAACACCATATATTTT	CASSLQPRNTIYF
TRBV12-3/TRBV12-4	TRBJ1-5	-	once	TGTGCCAGCAGTTTGGAGGGTCAGCCCCAGCATTTT	CASSLEGQPQHF
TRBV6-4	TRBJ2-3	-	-	TGTGCCAGCAGTGACTCGAATTTTGCGGATACGCAGTATTTT	CASSDSNFADTQYF
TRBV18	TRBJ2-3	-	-	TGTGCCAGCTCACTGTTTGGACGCGATACGCAGTATTTT	CASSLFGRDTQYF
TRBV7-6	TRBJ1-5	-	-	TGTGCCAGCAGCCCAGGGGTAGGAGTTCAGCCCCAGCATTTT	CASSPGVGVQPQHF
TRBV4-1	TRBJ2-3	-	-	TGCGCCAGCAGCCAAGTTAGCGCTAGCACAGATACGCAGTATTTT	CASSQVSASTDTQYF
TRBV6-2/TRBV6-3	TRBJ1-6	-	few	TGTGCCAGCAGTGCCAATTCACCCCTCCACTTT	CASSANSPLHF
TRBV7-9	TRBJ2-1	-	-	TGTGCCAGCAGCCCCTACTTGGGCGGATCCTACAATGAGCAGTTCTTC	CASSPYLGGSYNEQFF
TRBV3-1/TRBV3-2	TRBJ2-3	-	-	TGTGCCAGCAGCCAAGATAGGGGGGATACGCAGTATTTT	CASSQDRGDTQYF
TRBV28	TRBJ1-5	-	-	TGTGCCAGCAGTTTAACCGGGACGGCCGCAGGGTCTCAGCATTTT	CASSLTGTAAGSQHF